These 6 T cell receptor beta chains were all obtained from the same sample, sequenced in a study of cytomegalovirus exposure and HLA in healthy donors. Use of 60 Vbeta and 13 Jbeta primers characterized the PCR. Clones were read by immunoSEQ multiplex PCR, and TCRdb kept only the in-frame ones, dropping some. The sample carries 190,000 or so clones, more than 80% recorded once. Sequencing was performed on PBMCs. These receptors all come from a boy under 18 in good health and CMV-seronegative.

Worth noting for this clone: The junction departs from germline at one end; a sequencing error may be responsible. This chain joins TRBV4-3 and TRBJ1-4, with D perhaps TRBD1 (5 bases). The CDR3 consists of 19 residues. Germline values: CDR1 LGHNA, CDR2 YSLEER. This chain's CDR3 is CTSSHPRPRDLGVGEKLFF. CDR3 nucleotides: TGCACCAGCAGCCACCCCCGTCCCCGGGACTTAGGAGTAGGTGAAAAACTGTTTTTT.

This chain connects TRBV7-8 to TRBJ2-3; 7 bases map to TRBD2. With V trimmed by 5 bases and J by 4 bases, 12 bases remained unmatched. Per germline, CDR1 SGHVS and CDR2 FQNEAQ. This CDR3 region has 16 residues. CDR3 nucleotide sequence: TGTGCCAGCAGCCAACCAATCCGGGGAGGGCCAGATACGCAGTATTTT. This codes for CASSQPIRGGPDTQYF.

The rearrangement uses TRBV6-6 and TRBJ1-1; D unresolved. Trimming stripped 0 bases from V and 5 bases from J, with 4 bases between. Per germline, CDR1 MNHNY and CDR2 SVGAGI (reference sequence). There are 12 residues in the CDR3. DNA for the CDR3: TGTGCCAGCAGTTACTCGGAGACTGAAGCTTTCTTT. Translating gives CASSYSETEAFF.

This rearrangement joins TRBV7-2 to TRBJ1-3, with D perhaps matching TRBD1 (6 bases). From germline, CDR1 is SGHTA and CDR2 FQGNSA. V was clipped by 1 base and J by 0 bases, with 13 bases between them. The CDR3 contains 17 residues. The CDR3 nucleotides are TGTGCCAGCAGCTTAGAGGGGACACTACTCTCTGGAAACACCATATATTTT. It is translated as CASSLEGTLLSGNTIYF.

V usage is TRBV20-1 and J usage is TRBJ2-2; D is uncertain. V was clipped by 6 bases and J by 1 base, with 3 bases between them. Germline CDR1 DFQATT, CDR2 SNEGSKA (reference sequence). The CDR3 loop spans 11 amino acids. CDR3 in DNA: TGCAGTGCCTTGAACACCGGGGAGCTGTTTTTT. Encoded protein: CSALNTGELFF.

The chain has TRBV9 and TRBJ2-4; 8 bases agree with TRBD1. V dropped 4 bases and J dropped 1; count of bases not matched to a gene: 7. The CDR3 runs to 16 residues. CDR1 and CDR2 (germline): SGDLS, YYNGEE. As DNA, the CDR3 is TGTGCCAGCAGCCCAACAGGGGGACTGGCCAAAAACATTCAGTACTTC. Its protein product is CASSPTGGLAKNIQYF.